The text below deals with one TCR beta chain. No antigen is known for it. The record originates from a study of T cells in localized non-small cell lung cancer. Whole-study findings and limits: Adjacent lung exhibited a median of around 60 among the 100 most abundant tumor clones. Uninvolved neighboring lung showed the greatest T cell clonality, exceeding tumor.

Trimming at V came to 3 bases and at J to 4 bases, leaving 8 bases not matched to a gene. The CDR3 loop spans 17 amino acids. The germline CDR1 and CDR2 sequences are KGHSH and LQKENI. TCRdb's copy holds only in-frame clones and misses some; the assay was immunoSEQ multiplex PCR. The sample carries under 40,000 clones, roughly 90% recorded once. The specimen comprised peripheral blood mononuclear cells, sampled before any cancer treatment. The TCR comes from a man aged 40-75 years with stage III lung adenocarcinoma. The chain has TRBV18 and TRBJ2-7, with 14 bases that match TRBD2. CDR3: CASSPGRLAGGPYEQYF. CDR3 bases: TGTGCCAGCTCACCGGGACGACTAGCGGGGGGGCCTTACGAGCAGTACTTC.